This TCR beta chain was recorded in a study of blood T cell repertoires in COVID-19. In the original workflow: Researchers report that nucleated cell counts were estimated from reference gene primer amplification. This table comes from immunoSEQ multiplex PCR, and its TCRdb copy is limited to in-frame clones, with some not included. That table furnishes V, J and clone size, whereas the DNA furnished D and trimming. Altogether around 230,000 clones are present, about 91% being singletons, with the ten largest covering under 13%. Trimming removed 3 bases from V and 3 bases from J, with 17 bases in between. Germline CDR1 reads LGHNA; CDR2 reads YNFKEQ. This CDR3 is built from 17 residues. The participants were between about 18 and 89 years old and came from under 25 US areas. Participants were placed into cohorts based on the clinical history they reported.

The rearrangement links TRBV4-2 to TRBJ1-4; tentative D call: TRBD1 (6 bases). The TCR sequence derives from a man between 18 and 29 years old with acute COVID-19. Sequencing was performed on PBMCs or T cells enriched from blood (not recorded which). CDR3 amino acids: CASSHHDRPLSNEKLFF. CDR3 nucleotide sequence: TGTGCCAGCAGCCACCATGACAGGCCTTTATCTAATGAAAAACTGTTTTTT.